The present T cell receptor beta chain was sequenced within a study of CD8+CD57+ T cells in acquired aplastic anemia. Profiling that covered TCR beta VDJ and CDR3 relied on genomic DNA as its template. TCRdb ran MiXCR on the reads and lists one entry per CDR3 protein. The repertoire holds 150,000 to 200,000 distinct CDR3 sequences, with around 66% as singletons. After removal of 4 bases from V and 4 bases from J, the junction contained 8 bases not matched to a gene. This CDR3 comprises 15 residues. The germline V gene encodes CDR1 SEHNR and CDR2 FQNEAQ (reference sequence). What was sequenced was sorted CD4+, CD8+, or CD8+CD57+ T cells (not recorded which) from PBMCs. The V and J genes are TRBV7-9 and TRBJ1-2; 8 nucleotides match TRBD1. The receptor comes from a human donor with severe aplastic anemia or a healthy control (not recorded which). The CDR3 reads CASSSWKQGGYGYTF. CDR3 bases: TGTGCCAGCAGCTCCTGGAAACAGGGGGGCTATGGCTACACCTTC.